The 24 T cell receptor beta chains listed next were all sequenced from one sample in a study of beta chain features in type 1 diabetes. Expressed TCRB transcripts were sequenced because the entire RNA isolate underwent reverse transcription. Profiled with immunoSEQ multiplex PCR; TCRdb holds only in-frame clones, not every one. The profile shows hundreds of thousands of clones, roughly 30% of them singletons. Sequences were obtained from naive CD4+ T cells from blood. The source of these receptors is a man aged 18 to 29 in good health.

There are a few counts of this clone. The rearrangement joins TRBV10-3 to TRBJ2-7; 14 nucleotides align to TRBD2. Germline lookup yields CDR1 ENHRY and CDR2 SYGVKD. There are 17 residues in the CDR3. After removal of 1 base from V and 3 bases from J, the junction contained 5 bases not matched to a gene. The DNA for the CDR3 is TGTGCCATCAGTGAGTTCGGAGGGACTAGCGGGAGCTACGAGCAGTACTTC. It yields the protein CAISEFGGTSGSYEQYF.

The chain employs TRBV18 and TRBJ2-7; D is unclear. Germline V CDR1 and CDR2: KGHSH, LQKENI. Trimming removed 0 bases at V and 3 bases at J, with 9 bases between. This CDR3 is built from 14 residues. Here the CDR3 reads CASSPPRPSYEQYF. Written as DNA, the CDR3 is TGTGCCAGCTCACCACCCCGGCCCAGCTACGAGCAGTACTTC.

This clone was found a few times. This chain uses TRBV19 with TRBJ2-1; 14 positions agree with TRBD2. Trimming cost V 5 bases and J 8 bases; bases outside gene matches: 5. Germline V gene sequence: CDR1 LNHDA, CDR2 SQIVND (reference sequence). This CDR3 spans 15 amino acids. Here the CDR3 reads CASSPGTSGSYEQFF. CDR3 DNA sequence: TGTGCCAGTAGTCCAGGGACTAGCGGGAGCTATGAGCAGTTCTTC.

CDR3: CASRTGTVYEQYF. The CDR3 DNA reads as TGTGCCAGCAGAACCGGGACAGTATACGAGCAGTACTTC. The chain carries TRBV6-1 and TRBJ2-7, with TRBD1 matching 7 bases. The CDR3 has 13 residues. V lost 6 bases and J lost 4; bases outside the gene matches: 6. The germline gives CDR1 MNHNS, CDR2 SASEGT.

J is TRBJ2-5 and V is TRBV5-1, with D unresolved. CDR3 length: 14 residues. The germline V and J ends were trimmed by 5 bases and 2 bases, with 13 bases remaining between them. Germline-derived CDR1 and CDR2 are SGHRS and YFSETQ. The CDR3 is CASRSGTDQETQYF. CDR3 nucleotide sequence: TGCGCCAGCAGGTCAGGTACGGATCAAGAGACCCAGTACTTC. Combining the CDR3 with reference TRBV5-1 and TRBJ2-5 gives the whole variable domain KAGVTQTPRYLIKTRGQQVTLSCSPISGHRSVSWYQQTPGQGLQFLFEYFSETQRNKGNFPGRFSGRQFSNSRSEMNVSTLELGDSALYLCASRSGTDQETQYFGPGTRLLVL.

This CDR3 is CASSLGLIAGAEETQYF. CDR3 nucleotides: TGTGCCAGCAGCTTAGGGTTAATAGCGGGAGCAGAGGAGACCCAGTACTTC. This rearrangement joins TRBV7-2 to TRBJ2-5; 9 bases are a match to TRBD2. CDR1 is SGHTA, CDR2 FQGNSA, per germline. This CDR3 contains 17 residues. Trimming took 1 base from V and 5 from J; bases not matched to a gene: 11.

The gene calls are TRBV29-1 and TRBJ1-1; no firm D call. The CDR3 runs to 12 residues. Germline assignment: CDR1 SQVTM and CDR2 ANQGSEA. Trimming removed 7 bases from V and 1 base from J, with 10 bases in between. CDR3 DNA: TGCAGCGCTGGACCGACGAACACTGAAGCTTTCTTT. This gives the protein CSAGPTNTEAFF.

The gene calls are TRBV6-6 and TRBJ2-3; D possibly matches TRBD1 or TRBD2 (5 bases each). Trimming pared 10 bases from V and 4 bases from J, leaving 18 bases between. This CDR3 region has 14 residues. Looked up from germline, CDR1 is MNHNY and CDR2 is SVGAGI (reference sequence). The chain's CDR3 is CANTWSGRPDTQYF. DNA of the CDR3: TGTGCCAACACCTGGTCGGGGCGTCCAGATACGCAGTATTTT.

The chain has TRBV30 and TRBJ2-7; 9 nucleotides match TRBD1. The length of the CDR3 is 14 residues. The J segment lost 2 bases and the V segment lost 4 bases, leaving 6 bases of the junction unmatched. Germline V gene lookup returns CDR1 GTSNPN and CDR2 SVGIG (reference sequence). This CDR3 is CAWTPDRGTYEQYF. CDR3 nucleotide sequence: TGTGCCTGGACCCCTGACAGGGGGACCTACGAGCAGTACTTC.

CDR3: CSVQREGTYEQYF. The CDR3 nucleotides are TGCAGCGTTCAGCGGGAGGGTACCTACGAGCAGTACTTC. The genes are TRBV29-1 and TRBJ2-7, with 10 nucleotides matching TRBD2. Germline lookup yields CDR1 SQVTM and CDR2 ANQGSEA. The V and J ends lost 5 bases and 2 bases, in that order; junction bases with no gene match: 3. The CDR3 consists of 13 residues.

In its sample, this clone was seen a few times. In DNA form, the CDR3 reads TGCGCCAGCAGCCGAAACCGGGACGGATCCTACGAGCAGTACTTC. Translating it yields CASSRNRDGSYEQYF. The chain links TRBV4-3 to TRBJ2-7, with D possibly called TRBD1 or TRBD2 (5 bases each). Germline loops: CDR1 LGHNA, CDR2 YSLEER. The V end was cut by 4 bases, the J end by 1 base, with 14 bases between. This CDR3 comprises 15 residues.

This clone occurred a few times. The V and J genes are TRBV30 and TRBJ2-7; no clear D. V was shortened by 3 bases and J by 5 bases, with 14 bases between the two germline ends. The CDR3 runs 13 residues. Germline assignment: CDR1 GTSNPN and CDR2 SVGIG (reference sequence). Written as DNA, the CDR3 is TGTGCCTGGAGGGAAATCGGTCCCGACGAGCAGTACTTC. Encoded protein: CAWREIGPDEQYF. Variable domain in full (rest from reference TRBV30 and TRBJ2-7): SQTIHQWPATLVQPVGSPLSLECTVEGTSNPNLYWYRQAAGRGLQLLFYSVGIGQISSEVPQNLSASRPQDRQFILSSKKLLLSDSGFYLCAWREIGPDEQYFGPGTRLTVT.

In this sample, this clone turned up a few times. The chain has TRBV7-9 and TRBJ1-1; no clear D. Per germline, CDR1 SEHNR and CDR2 FQNEAQ (reference sequence). Trimming left V 7 bases short and J 3 bases short, with 12 bases between. This CDR3 has 13 amino acids. In DNA form, the CDR3 reads TGTGCCAGCACCCCTCGGGTAGACACTGAAGCTTTCTTT. Amino acids: CASTPRVDTEAFF. The entire variable domain, with the rest obtained from reference TRBV7-9 and TRBJ1-1, is as follows: DTGVSQNPRHKITKRGQNVTFRCDPISEHNRLYWYRQTLGQGPEFLTYFQNEAQLEKSRLLSDRFSAERPKGSFSTLEIQRTEQGDSAMYLCASTPRVDTEAFFGQGTRLTVV.

This clone was seen a handful of times. The V gene is TRBV30, the J gene TRBJ2-7; possibly TRBD1 for D (5 bases). The CDR3 is made up of 15 amino acids. Trimming stripped 0 bases from V and 5 bases from J, with 17 bases between. Germline CDR1 is GTSNPN and CDR2 is SVGIG (reference sequence). The CDR3 region is CAWSVQPGRRDEQYF. Here the CDR3 DNA reads TGTGCCTGGAGTGTACAACCGGGCCGCAGGGACGAGCAGTACTTC.

This clone occurred a few times. In the same sample, other DNA sequences code for this CDR3. The rearrangement uses TRBV20-1 and TRBJ2-3; D unclear. The CDR3 length is 11 residues. Trimming left V 6 bases short and J 6 bases short, with 10 bases between. CDR1 DFQATT and CDR2 SNEGSKA come from the germline V gene (reference sequence). The CDR3 DNA follows: TGCAGTGCACCTAGGTTGGATACGCAGTATTTT. Protein sequence: CSAPRLDTQYF.

The chain employs TRBV30 and TRBJ1-3; perhaps TRBD1 as D (5 bases). The V and J ends lost 5 bases and 0 bases respectively, with 11 bases between them. CDR1 is GTSNPN, CDR2 SVGIG, per germline (reference sequence). There are 14 residues in the CDR3. CDR3 sequence (DNA): TGTGCCTGGCAACGGGACTACTCTGGAAACACCATATATTTT. This sequence encodes CAWQRDYSGNTIYF. Variable domain in full (rest from reference TRBV30 and TRBJ1-3): SQTIHQWPATLVQPVGSPLSLECTVEGTSNPNLYWYRQAAGRGLQLLFYSVGIGQISSEVPQNLSASRPQDRQFILSSKKLLLSDSGFYLCAWQRDYSGNTIYFGEGSWLTVV.

The table lists this clone with a few counts. Other DNA sequences from this sample encode an identical CDR3 as well. V gene TRBV30 combines with J gene TRBJ2-7; D is unresolved. The V gene's germline CDR1 is GTSNPN and CDR2 SVGIG (reference sequence). Trimming stripped 1 base from V and 5 bases from J, with 6 bases between. The CDR3 consists of 11 residues. Here the CDR3 reads CAWSDRDEQYF. In DNA, the CDR3 is TGTGCCTGGAGTGATCGGGACGAGCAGTACTTC.

The V gene is TRBV29-1, the J gene TRBJ2-3; 7 positions match TRBD2. The junction had 6 bases not matched to a gene; V was cut back by 6 bases and J by 0 bases. The CDR3 has 14 residues. CDR1 is SQVTM, CDR2 ANQGSEA, per germline. The chain's CDR3 is CSVNKAGSTDTQYF. In DNA form, the CDR3 reads TGCAGCGTCAACAAAGCGGGAAGCACAGATACGCAGTATTTT.

This clone has a handful of counts. The rearrangement links TRBV11-2 to TRBJ2-1; D call uncertain. V was clipped by 1 base and J by 9 bases, with 10 bases between them. CDR1 and CDR2 (germline): SGHAT, FQNNGV. CDR3 length: 13 residues. The CDR3 reads CASSLVYQTEQFF. The CDR3 DNA follows: TGTGCCAGCAGCTTAGTATACCAGACTGAGCAGTTCTTC.

The rearrangement uses TRBV15 and TRBJ2-5, with 7 positions matching TRBD1. The V gene end was trimmed by 6 bases and the J gene end by 2 bases; junction bases not matched to a gene: 9. The CDR3 has 15 amino acids. Per the germline V gene, CDR1 is LNHNV and CDR2 is YYDKDF (reference sequence). The CDR3 here is CATSGRGTAQETQYF. The CDR3 nucleotides are TGTGCCACCAGTGGGAGAGGGACAGCGCAAGAGACCCAGTACTTC.

The J gene is TRBJ2-5, the V gene TRBV5-4, with D perhaps matching TRBD1 (5 bases). This CDR3 has 13 amino acids. Germline V gene data show CDR1 as SGHNT and CDR2 as YYREEE (reference sequence). V dropped 10 bases and J dropped 2 bases, with 15 bases sitting between them. This CDR3 reads CAVGQTLQETQYF. DNA for the CDR3: TGTGCCGTGGGGCAGACTCTACAAGAGACCCAGTACTTC.

This chain joins TRBV6-1 and TRBJ2-1, with D unresolved. Trimming left V 7 bases short and J 0 bases short, with 7 bases between. The CDR3 has 13 amino acids. Germline CDR1 and CDR2: MNHNS and SASEGT. CDR3 DNA sequence: TGTGCCAGCATGAGGAGCTCCTACAATGAGCAGTTCTTC. It codes for CASMRSSYNEQFF.

The table lists this clone with a few counts. This chain joins TRBV6-1 and TRBJ2-7, with 8 bases identical to TRBD1. The CDR3 is made up of 15 amino acids. The V segment lost 6 bases and the J segment 1 base; nucleotides outside the gene matches: 8. Germline V gene data show CDR1 as MNHNS and CDR2 as SASEGT. CDR3 DNA sequence: TGTGCCAGCAGGCTGGCAGGGGGCGAATCCTACGAGCAGTACTTC. Amino acid sequence: CASRLAGGESYEQYF.

The chain uses TRBV28 and TRBJ1-2, with TRBD1 as a possible D gene (6 bases). The germline V and J ends were trimmed by 6 bases and 5 bases, with 10 bases remaining between them. Germline V lookup: CDR1 MDHEN, CDR2 SYDVKM. This CDR3 is 12 amino acids long. This CDR3 reads CASSRDTYGYTF. The CDR3 DNA follows: TGTGCCAGCAGCCGGGACACTTATGGCTACACCTTC.